This TCR beta chain appears in the sequencing data of a study of blood T cell repertoires in COVID-19. Across the whole study: Researchers got acute and convalescent COVID-19 samples from the United States, Italy and Spain.

TCRdb's copy holds only in-frame clones and misses some; the assay was immunoSEQ multiplex PCR. This table holds more than 50,000 clones, about three quarters found once. There are 13 residues in the CDR3. From germline, CDR1 is WNHNN and CDR2 SYGVQD (reference sequence). Trimming took 7 bases from V and 4 from J, leaving 12 bases between them. The chain has TRBV10-1 and TRBJ2-3; D possibly corresponds to TRBD1 (6 bases). The receptor comes from a woman older than 75 with acute or convalescent COVID-19. Input material: peripheral blood. For the CDR3, the DNA is TGCGCCAGCAATAACAGGGCGGCAGATACGCAGTATTTT. This sequence encodes CASNNRAADTQYF.